The sequence of this TCR beta chain was determined in a study of shared clonotypes between healthy human individuals (dated by TCRdb to 2018 to 2020). With regard to the full study: The cohort included three men and a couple of women between 18 and 49 years of age. To increase sequencing depth and limit assay-specific biases, TCR repertoire library preparation and sequencing were carried out by different laboratories using diverse techniques. To estimate repertoire size and how much clonotype sharing occurs between individuals, the study deeply sequenced the blood TCR repertoires of about five healthy adults. Leukapheresis yielded between about 0.85 and 10 billion PBMCs per donor. Per donor, three plates each were used for CD4 naive and CD4 memory, two for CD8 naive, and one for CD8 memory. What the work shows at the level of the full study, not this receptor alone: Larger estimated clonotype richness was generally found for naive subsets than for memory subsets. Sampling was limited to blood, and TCR repertoires in tissue likely differ from TCR repertoires in blood. Even with the large sequencing depth, rarefaction of the sorted-subset datasets indicated that sequencing was incomplete. When a handful of donors were compared, the shared fraction of clonotypes was approximately 5% for naive CD4, 3.5% to 4% for naive CD8, 2.3% for memory CD4, and 0.35% to 0.5% for memory CD8. Pairwise subsampling indicated that sequencing depth was expected to affect the degree of clonotype sharing among donors. Because the study included only a small number of donors, the genetic and exposure-history diversity represented was limited. Clonotypes shared by all four sorted-subset donors showed higher generation probabilities than non-shared clonotypes.

Donors were healthy HIV-negative adults with no recently reported acute infections or vaccinations. Every donor was a Caucasian adult living in Nashville, Tennessee, USA. CD4+ T cells were enriched by magnetic negative selection; naive cells were then positively selected on CD45RA, and the negative fraction formed the memory subset. Blood was collected by leukapheresis, and PBMCs were isolated by Ficoll-Histopaque density gradient centrifugation and then cryopreserved in liquid nitrogen vapor phase. Analytical flow cytometry was used to check the purity and quantity of each magnetically sorted T cell population. Genomic DNA was isolated from every sorted fraction and measured by UV absorbance on a Nanodrop 2000c. Using the deep immunoSEQ assay, TCR CDR3 regions were amplified from genomic DNA by multiplex PCR. Genomic DNA extracted from each cell subset was distributed evenly over all wells of several immunoSEQ 96-well plates, and each plate served as one replicate. For sorted subsets, each replicate PCR was loaded with approximately 200 ng genomic DNA, equivalent to about 33,000 T cell genomes. Purified libraries were quantified with a Qubit 3.0 fluorometer, sized on a Bioanalyzer 2100, and re-quantified with the KAPA Library Quantification kit. A separate single-read 150-cycle Illumina NextSeq 550 flow cell was used to sequence each immunoSEQ 96-well plate. On the authors' methods: Because the immunoSEQ output held only junctional sequences and lacked quality scores, the filtering could not match the filtering applied to full-length reads. Sequences were annotated with PyIR, a Python wrapper for IgBLAST v1.9, and V/J genes and CDR3 were assigned using IMGT germline references. Any read was removed if the V/J assignment was weak (E-value above 1e-6), the CDR3 was missing, or the read contained stop codons, out-of-frame junctions, or ambiguous translated residues. V3J clonotypes were defined as sequences sharing the same inferred V gene, J gene, and CDR3 amino acid sequence. To compute the percentage overlap between repertoires, the number of shared unique clonotypes was divided by the size of the smaller repertoire. Three approaches were used to assess repertoire richness: RTK rarefaction, the Chao1 estimator, and Recon v2.1 estimates of unobserved clonotypes. OLGA was used to compute generation probabilities for all TCRbeta clonotypes that the gDNA method yielded from several donors. In its TCRdb copy, this immuneACCESS table keeps in-frame sequences only and misses some clones. Where compared with another copy, unresolved V genes explain less than half of these, and the others have no known cause. The V and J calls and clone size are taken from that table; D and trimming were inferred from the DNA. In all, the sample holds hundreds of thousands of clones, and around 72% of those were seen once. Less than 2% of the sample comes from the top ten.

As to this clone: The antigen it recognizes is unknown. Base qualities are not at hand, and no much larger clone is one base apart.

Per the germline V gene (reference sequence), MNHNY is the CDR1 and SVGAGI is the CDR2. The CDR3 contains 13 residues, cysteine and phenylalanine counted. Only the CDR3 DNA stays, 39 bases, in frame from base 1. Trimming removed 2 bases from V and 8 bases from J, leaving 10 bases between the germline ends. This chain is built from TRBV6-6 and TRBJ2-1; TRBD1 is a weak D gene call, 6 bases matching. The receptor was isolated from a woman in her twenties or thirties in good health. The sample was memory CD4+ T cells sorted from blood. The sample's cell subset or site, from its label and the paper: CD45RA-negative fraction. The CDR3: CASSYTGRDEQFF. The bases read TGTGCCAGCAGTTACACAGGGCGTGATGAGCAGTTCTTC.